Following are 29 T cell receptor beta chains from one sample sequenced in a study of blood T cell repertoires in COVID-19. Profiling relied on immunoSEQ multiplex PCR, and the TCRdb table lists in-frame clones only, not all of them. The table lists approximately 150,000 clones, around 81% of them singletons. Sequencing used PBMCs or T cells enriched from blood (not recorded which). Receptors originate from a middle-aged woman who had recovered from COVID-19.

The V and J genes are TRBV3-1 (or the pseudogene TRBV3-2) and TRBJ1-3; unclear D gene. From germline, CDR1 is LGHDT and CDR2 YNNKEL (reference sequence). The CDR3 runs to 12 residues. Trimming pared 2 bases from V and 4 bases from J, leaving 3 bases between. This chain's CDR3 is CASSQQGNTIYF. CDR3 DNA sequence: TGTGCCAGCAGCCAACAGGGAAACACCATATATTTT.

This chain connects TRBV5-1 to TRBJ2-1, with a weak D call TRBD1 (6 bases). CDR3 length: 15 residues. V was trimmed by 4 bases and J by 9 bases, leaving 20 bases between them. Germline V gene sequence: CDR1 SGHRS, CDR2 YFSETQ. The CDR3 DNA reads TGCGCCAGCAGCAGACGGCCGGGACAAAATACTGAGCAGTTCTTC. Encoded protein: CASSRRPGQNTEQFF. Variable domain in full (rest from reference TRBV5-1 and TRBJ2-1): KAGVTQTPRYLIKTRGQQVTLSCSPISGHRSVSWYQQTPGQGLQFLFEYFSETQRNKGNFPGRFSGRQFSNSRSEMNVSTLELGDSALYLCASSRRPGQNTEQFFGPGTRLTVL.

This clone was counted only a few times. The gene calls are TRBV21-1 and TRBJ2-3; the DNA was not compared with TRBD2, the D call given in the table. TRBV21-1 is flagged as a pseudogene. This CDR3 has 16 residues. The CDR3 reads CASSPPSGFTGDTQYF. The CDR3 nucleotides are TGTGCCAGCAGCCCCCCTAGCGGTTTCACCGGAGATACGCAGTATTTT.

This clone was counted a single time. This rearrangement joins TRBV7-9 to TRBJ1-1; possible D gene TRBD1, 5 bases. The germline CDR1 and CDR2 sequences are SEHNR and FQNEAQ (reference sequence). V lost 5 bases and J 0 bases, leaving 13 bases between the germline ends. This CDR3 has 15 amino acids. The CDR3 sequence: CASSVSREVNTEAFF. The CDR3 DNA follows: TGTGCCAGCAGCGTCTCCAGGGAAGTGAACACTGAAGCTTTCTTT.

J is TRBJ2-3 and V is TRBV29-1; weak D call: TRBD2 (7 bases). Germline loops: CDR1 SQVTM, CDR2 ANQGSEA. This CDR3 spans 14 amino acids. V was clipped by 5 bases and J by 6 bases, with 18 bases between them. The CDR3 region is CSVPRGGTGDTQYF. As DNA, the CDR3 is TGCAGCGTTCCAAGGGGGGGGACTGGGGATACGCAGTATTTT.

The chain carries TRBV5-1 and TRBJ1-3; a weak D match, TRBD1 (5 bases). CDR1 is SGHRS, CDR2 YFSETQ, per germline. The CDR3 runs 17 residues. V lost 1 base, J lost 0 bases, and 14 bases lay in between. The DNA of the CDR3 is TGCGCCAGCAGCTTGTATGACAGCGCGACCTCTGGAAACACCATATATTTT. This sequence encodes CASSLYDSATSGNTIYF. Together with reference TRBV5-1 and TRBJ1-3, the CDR3 gives the full variable domain: KAGVTQTPRYLIKTRGQQVTLSCSPISGHRSVSWYQQTPGQGLQFLFEYFSETQRNKGNFPGRFSGRQFSNSRSEMNVSTLELGDSALYLCASSLYDSATSGNTIYFGEGSWLTVV.

The chain is built from TRBV27 and TRBJ2-3, with 11 bases matching TRBD1. Germline V gene lookup returns CDR1 MNHEY and CDR2 SMNVEV (reference sequence). V dropped 5 bases and J dropped 1; count of bases not matched to a gene: 2. The CDR3 contains 15 residues. This CDR3 reads CASSPDRGRTDTQYF. Here the CDR3 DNA reads TGTGCCAGCAGTCCGGACAGGGGGCGCACAGATACGCAGTATTTT.

The chain uses TRBV27 and TRBJ1-2, with D unclear. Germline CDR1 MNHEY, CDR2 SMNVEV (reference sequence). V lost 4 bases and J 7 bases, leaving 19 bases between the germline ends. The CDR3 covers 15 residues. CDR3 coding DNA: TGTGCCAGCAGTTCTACCCGGGCCGGGGTTTCTGGCTACACCTTC. It yields the protein CASSSTRAGVSGYTF.

This clone showed up just once. The CDR3 here is CASGLVVTSGDYNEQFF. CDR3 DNA sequence: TGTGCTAGTGGTTTGGTAGTTACTAGCGGGGACTACAATGAGCAGTTCTTC. V gene TRBV12-5 combines with J gene TRBJ2-1; 10 bases align to TRBD2. Germline-derived CDR1 and CDR2 are LGHNT and FRNRAP. V lost 0 bases, J lost 3 bases, and 5 bases stayed unmatched. The CDR3 is 17 residues long.

V and J are TRBV5-1 and TRBJ1-3; D call uncertain. Germline assignment: CDR1 SGHRS and CDR2 YFSETQ. This CDR3 is 17 amino acids long. The germline V and J ends were trimmed by 0 bases and 4 bases, with 17 bases remaining between them. The CDR3 here is CASSLAEYSGKGNTIYF. In nucleotides, the CDR3 is TGCGCCAGCAGCTTGGCAGAGTACAGCGGCAAAGGAAACACCATATATTTT.

Comments on this clone: The sample holds other DNA sequences that translate to the same CDR3. The chain couples TRBV27 to TRBJ2-1; 7 bases line up with TRBD1. This CDR3 has 15 residues. V dropped 0 bases and J dropped 4; count of bases not matched to a gene: 3. The germline V gene has CDR1 MNHEY and CDR2 SMNVEV (reference sequence). This CDR3 is CASSLSRDSYNEQFF. Here the CDR3 DNA reads TGTGCCAGCAGTTTATCGAGGGACAGTTACAATGAGCAGTTCTTC.

This rearrangement joins TRBV19 to TRBJ2-7, with TRBD2 identical over 7 bases. CDR1 and CDR2 from the germline V gene are LNHDA and SQIVND (reference sequence). J lost 1 base, V lost 1 base, and 1 base had no gene match. The CDR3 is made up of 14 amino acids. The CDR3 DNA is TGTGCCAGTAGTATAGCAGCGGGATCCTACGAGCAGTACTTC. Translation gives CASSIAAGSYEQYF.

The chain employs TRBV19 and TRBJ1-1, with TRBD1 matching over 12 bases. The J segment lost 0 bases and the V segment lost 5 bases, leaving 7 bases of the junction unmatched. Germline V CDR1 and CDR2: LNHDA, SQIVND (reference sequence). The CDR3 sequence is 17 residues long. CDR3 in DNA: TGTGCCAGTAGTCATGGGACAGGGGGCAGAATGAACACTGAAGCTTTCTTT. Amino acids: CASSHGTGGRMNTEAFF.

The CDR3 is CASSLSDRGYGYGYTF. In DNA form, the CDR3 reads TGTGCCAGCAGTTTATCGGACCGGGGATATGGCTATGGCTACACCTTC. The rearrangement uses TRBV27 and TRBJ1-2; D uncertain. Germline V gene lookup returns CDR1 MNHEY and CDR2 SMNVEV (reference sequence). The CDR3 is 16 residues long. V lost 0 bases to trimming and J lost 4 bases, with 15 bases between them.

Written as DNA, the CDR3 is TGCGCCAGCAGTGATGTAGGACTAGACACCGGGGAGCTGTTTTTT. Its translation: CASSDVGLDTGELFF. The V gene is TRBV10-2, the J gene TRBJ2-2; 7 positions agree with TRBD2. The CDR3 is 15 amino acids. Trimming removed 3 bases from V and 3 bases from J; junction bases left unmatched: 4. Per the germline V gene, CDR1 is WSHSY and CDR2 is SAAADI.

J is TRBJ2-3 and V is TRBV7-9, with 8 bases matching TRBD2. J was trimmed by 2 bases and V by 4 bases; bases with no gene match: 5. The CDR3 consists of 15 residues. Germline-derived CDR1 and CDR2 are SEHNR and FQNEAQ (reference sequence). This chain's CDR3 is CASSSRTSFTDTQYF. The CDR3 DNA is TGTGCCAGCAGCTCCCGGACTAGCTTCACAGATACGCAGTATTTT.

This clone was recorded a few times. The J gene is TRBJ2-7, the V gene TRBV4-1; D unclear. CDR1 is MGHRA, CDR2 YSYEKL, per germline. Trimming cost V 0 bases and J 0 bases, with 9 bases left between them. The CDR3 consists of 15 residues. The CDR3 DNA reads as TGCGCCAGCAGCCAAGATACCGCGAGCTCCTACGAGCAGTACTTC. Translated: CASSQDTASSYEQYF.

V is TRBV7-8 and J is TRBJ1-1; D perhaps matches TRBD1 (6 bases). Germline assignment: CDR1 SGHVS and CDR2 FQNEAQ. With 5 bases removed from V and 6 bases from J, the gap between germline ends came to 19 bases. The CDR3 totals 15 residues. CDR3 amino acids: CASSLQGLTRAEAFF. Written as DNA, the CDR3 is TGTGCCAGCAGCCTCCAGGGGCTCACGCGCGCTGAAGCTTTCTTT.

In this sample, this clone turned up once. The CDR3 is CASGLPNRYEQYF. The CDR3 DNA reads TGTGCTAGTGGCCTCCCCAACAGGTACGAGCAGTACTTC. The rearrangement joins TRBV12-5 to TRBJ2-7, with D possibly being TRBD1 (5 bases). V lost 6 bases and J lost 4, with 13 bases in between. CDR1 and CDR2 from the germline V gene are LGHNT and FRNRAP. This CDR3 comprises 13 residues.

The chain links TRBV4-1 to TRBJ2-5; 11 positions agree with TRBD2. The trim removed 4 bases at V and 2 bases at J, leaving 3 bases unmatched. CDR1 and CDR2 (germline): MGHRA, YSYEKL. The CDR3 has 15 amino acids. Here the CDR3 DNA reads TGCGCCAGCAGCCTCTCTAGCGGGAGGCAAGAGACCCAGTACTTC. This translates into CASSLSSGRQETQYF.

In nucleotides, the CDR3 is TGTGCCAGTACCCGATCCCCAGGGGCATTTAATTCACCCCTCCACTTT. Its protein is CASTRSPGAFNSPLHF. The chain uses TRBV19 and TRBJ1-6; D might be TRBD1 (6 bases). With 7 bases removed from V and 6 bases from J, the gap between germline ends came to 19 bases. This CDR3 is built from 16 residues. CDR1 LNHDA and CDR2 SQIVND come from the germline V gene (reference sequence).

The chain has TRBV3-1 (or the pseudogene TRBV3-2) and TRBJ2-7; 8 bases line up with TRBD2. CDR3 length: 15 residues. J was trimmed by 3 bases and V by 1 base; bases with no gene match: 5. CDR1 and CDR2 from the germline V gene are LGHDT and YNNKEL (reference sequence). This CDR3 is CASSQGAGAIYEQYF. The CDR3 bases are TGTGCCAGCAGCCAAGGAGCGGGAGCAATCTACGAGCAGTACTTC.

The rearrangement joins TRBV4-2 to TRBJ2-1; 7 nucleotides agree with TRBD2. Germline V CDR1 and CDR2: LGHNA, YNFKEQ. There are 15 residues in the CDR3. J gave up 5 bases and V 5 bases, and 9 bases lay outside the gene matches. CDR3 nucleotides: TGTGCCAGCAGCTCAGCAGCGGGGCTCAACAATGAGCAGTTCTTC. Translating it yields CASSSAAGLNNEQFF.

The chain recombines TRBV30 with TRBJ1-2; tentatively, D is TRBD1 (5 bases). The CDR3 extends over 15 amino acids. Trimming stripped 3 bases from V and 5 bases from J, with 19 bases between. Germline CDR1 GTSNPN, CDR2 SVGIG (reference sequence). CDR3 sequence: CAWRVPQGGKYGYTF. The DNA for the CDR3 is TGTGCCTGGAGAGTACCCCAGGGTGGGAAATATGGCTACACCTTC.

The chain joins TRBV2 to TRBJ2-1, with D perhaps matching TRBD1 (6 bases). V was cut by 7 bases and J by 10 bases, with 11 bases left in between. The germline V gene encodes CDR1 SNHLY and CDR2 FYNNEI. CDR3 length: 11 residues. CDR3 amino acids: CASMGAREQFF. Written as DNA, the CDR3 is TGTGCCAGCATGGGGGCCAGGGAGCAGTTCTTC. Variable domain in full (rest from reference TRBV2 and TRBJ2-1): EPEVTQTPSHQVTQMGQEVILRCVPISNHLYFYWYRQILGQKVEFLVSFYNNEISEKSEIFDDQFSVERPDGSNFTLKIRSTKLEDSAMYFCASMGAREQFFGPGTRLTVL.

CDR3 DNA sequence: TGTGCCAGCAGCGTAGGACAGACAAACAATGAGCAGTTCTTC. As protein: CASSVGQTNNEQFF. The chain employs TRBV9 and TRBJ2-1; D perhaps matches TRBD1 (5 bases). In germline, CDR1 is SGDLS, CDR2 YYNGEE. Trimming took 0 bases from V and 5 from J, leaving 9 bases between them. CDR3 length: 14 amino acids.

The V and J genes are TRBV6-2 or TRBV6-3 and TRBJ1-1, with D unresolved. In germline, CDR1 is MNHEY, CDR2 SVGEGT. The CDR3 loop spans 17 amino acids. V lost 3 bases, J lost 10 bases, and 27 bases lay in between. CDR3 sequence: CASSYSVWRTPTLGAFF. In nucleotides, the CDR3 is TGTGCCAGCAGTTATAGTGTTTGGAGGACCCCCACCTTAGGAGCTTTCTTT.

The V call is TRBV30, the J call TRBJ1-1; D is ambiguous. Per germline, CDR1 GTSNPN and CDR2 SVGIG (reference sequence). This CDR3 comprises 14 residues. Deletions cut 4 bases from V and 1 base from J, with 13 bases between. The CDR3 nucleotides are TGTGCCTGGATGGCGGGGAGGGAGAACACTGAAGCTTTCTTT. Translation gives CAWMAGRENTEAFF.

This clone was seen a handful of times. The CDR3 region is CASSSRVNTIYF. The CDR3 coding sequence is TGTGCCAGCAGCTCCCGCGTAAACACCATATATTTT. V is TRBV7-9 and J is TRBJ1-3; no definite D call. The CDR3 covers 12 residues. The germline V gene encodes CDR1 SEHNR and CDR2 FQNEAQ (reference sequence). V lost 4 bases and J 6 bases, leaving 7 bases between the germline ends.